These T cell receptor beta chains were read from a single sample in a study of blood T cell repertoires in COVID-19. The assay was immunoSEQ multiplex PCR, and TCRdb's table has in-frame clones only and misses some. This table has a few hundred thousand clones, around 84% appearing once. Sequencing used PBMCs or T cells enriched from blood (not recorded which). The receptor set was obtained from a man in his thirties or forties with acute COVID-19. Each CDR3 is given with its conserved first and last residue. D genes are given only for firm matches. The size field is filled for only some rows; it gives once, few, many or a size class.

DNA: TGTGCCAGCAGTTACCCACAGGGGAATTCACCCCTCCACTTT; CDR3: CASSYPQGNSPLHF; size: NA; V: TRBV6-5; J: TRBJ1-6; D: TRBD1
DNA: TGTGCCAGCAGCCAAGGGGGCCATCCCCGGGACCAGATGGGCTACACCTTC; CDR3: CASSQGGHPRDQMGYTF; size: NA; V: TRBV28; J: TRBJ1-2; D: TRBD1
DNA: TGTGCCAGCAGCATCGGGACAGGGTTCGGCCGAAGAGAAAAACTGTTTTTT; CDR3: CASSIGTGFGRREKLFF; size: NA; V: TRBV5-6; J: TRBJ1-4; D: TRBD1
DNA: TGTGCCAGCAGTAGGACAGGGGGGGAAGCTTTCTTT; CDR3: CASSRTGGEAFF; size: NA; V: TRBV28; J: TRBJ1-1; D: TRBD1
DNA: TGTGCCAGCAGCGCAGGGATCAACTATGGCTACACCTTC; CDR3: CASSAGINYGYTF; size: NA; V: TRBV14; J: TRBJ1-2; D: NA
DNA: TGTGCCAGCAGCAGACAAGCTAACTATGGCTACACCTTC; CDR3: CASSRQANYGYTF; size: few; V: TRBV7-2; J: TRBJ1-2; D: NA
DNA: TGTGCCAGCAGCCAACAGGGAGCCCAGCCCCAGCATTTT; CDR3: CASSQQGAQPQHF; size: once; V: TRBV27; J: TRBJ1-5; D: NA
DNA: TGTGCCAGCAGTTCAGGACTAGCGGCAGCCAAAAACATTCAGTACTTC; CDR3: CASSSGLAAAKNIQYF; size: NA; V: TRBV27; J: TRBJ2-4; D: TRBD2
DNA: TGTGCCAGCAGCCCTGGACTAGCGGGAGTAACGCAGTATTTT; CDR3: CASSPGLAGVTQYF; size: NA; V: TRBV6-2/TRBV6-3; J: TRBJ2-3; D: TRBD2
DNA: TGTGCCACCAGTGACGCGGCCAAAAACATTCAGTACTTC; CDR3: CATSDAAKNIQYF; size: NA; V: TRBV24-1; J: TRBJ2-4; D: NA
DNA: TGTGCCAGCAGCTTAACAGACGCTAATGAAAAACTGTTTTTT; CDR3: CASSLTDANEKLFF; size: NA; V: TRBV11-2; J: TRBJ1-4; D: NA
DNA: TGTGCCAGCAGCTTGCCTGGGCCCAATCAGCCCCAGCATTTT; CDR3: CASSLPGPNQPQHF; size: NA; V: TRBV11-2; J: TRBJ1-5; D: NA
DNA: TGTGCCAGCAGTCCCGGGACTAGCGGAGTAGAGACCCAGTACTTC; CDR3: CASSPGTSGVETQYF; size: NA; V: TRBV6-2/TRBV6-3; J: TRBJ2-5; D: TRBD2
DNA: TGTGCCACCAGCAGGGACAGGGGAGAAGAAAAACTGTTTTTT; CDR3: CATSRDRGEEKLFF; size: NA; V: TRBV15; J: TRBJ1-4; D: TRBD1
DNA: TGTGCCAGCAGTATCGACATACCGAACACTGAAGCTTTCTTT; CDR3: CASSIDIPNTEAFF; size: NA; V: TRBV7-9; J: TRBJ1-1; D: NA
DNA: TGCAGCGTACAGGGGTACTATGGCTACACCTTC; CDR3: CSVQGYYGYTF; size: NA; V: TRBV29-1; J: TRBJ1-2; D: TRBD1
DNA: TGTGCCAGCAGTTTAAGGGGGACCGGGGAGCTGTTTTTT; CDR3: CASSLRGTGELFF; size: few; V: TRBV12-3/TRBV12-4; J: TRBJ2-2; D: NA
DNA: TGTGCCAGCTCACCGGGACAACTGAACACTGAAGCTTTCTTT; CDR3: CASSPGQLNTEAFF; size: NA; V: TRBV18; J: TRBJ1-1; D: NA
DNA: TGTGCCAGCAGTGAGATGAAACTCGCGAACACCGGGGAGCTGTTTTTT; CDR3: CASSEMKLANTGELFF; size: NA; V: TRBV25-1; J: TRBJ2-2; D: NA
DNA: TGTGCCAGCAGTGAGTACTTAGAGTCACCCCTCCACTTT; CDR3: CASSEYLESPLHF; size: NA; V: TRBV25-1; J: TRBJ1-6; D: NA
DNA: TGTGCCGTCCGTCACGGCGCGGCTTCGAGCTACACCTTC; CDR3: CAVRHGAASSYTF; size: few; V: TRBV27; J: TRBJ1-2; D: NA
DNA: TGTGCCACCAGTGACCCCAGGGGATTCCAAGAGACCCAGTACTTC; CDR3: CATSDPRGFQETQYF; size: NA; V: TRBV24-1; J: TRBJ2-5; D: NA
DNA: TGTGCCAGCAGCCGGGGGACTACCTACAATGAGCAGTTCTTC; CDR3: CASSRGTTYNEQFF; size: NA; V: TRBV13; J: TRBJ2-1; D: TRBD2
DNA: TGTGCCAGTTGGACAGGACAGATGAACACTGAAGCTTTCTTT; CDR3: CASWTGQMNTEAFF; size: NA; V: TRBV6-5; J: TRBJ1-1; D: TRBD1
DNA: TGTGCCAGCAGCCGGCAAAACACTGAAGCTTTCTTT; CDR3: CASSRQNTEAFF; size: few; V: TRBV6-2/TRBV6-3; J: TRBJ1-1; D: NA
DNA: TGTGCCAGCAGTTTTAGAGACAGCAGCACTGAAGCTTTCTTT; CDR3: CASSFRDSSTEAFF; size: NA; V: TRBV27; J: TRBJ1-1; D: NA
DNA: TGTGCCAGCAGCTTAACGGGGATGGGCTTAACAGATACGCAGTATTTT; CDR3: CASSLTGMGLTDTQYF; size: NA; V: TRBV11-2; J: TRBJ2-3; D: NA
DNA: TGTGCCAGCAGCGTAGCTTCCACGGAGGGAAACACCATATATTTT; CDR3: CASSVASTEGNTIYF; size: NA; V: TRBV9; J: TRBJ1-3; D: NA
DNA: TGTGCCAGCTCACCAGGACTAGCGGGAGTTGAGCAGTTCTTC; CDR3: CASSPGLAGVEQFF; size: NA; V: TRBV18; J: TRBJ2-1; D: TRBD2
DNA: TGTGCCAGCAGCTCGACAGGGCTCACTGAAGCTTTCTTT; CDR3: CASSSTGLTEAFF; size: NA; V: TRBV7-8; J: TRBJ1-1; D: TRBD1
DNA: TGTGCCAGTAGTATAGTAAGCAACGATGACACTGAAGCTTTCTTT; CDR3: CASSIVSNDDTEAFF; size: NA; V: TRBV19; J: TRBJ1-1; D: NA
DNA: TGTGCCACGGAGGGGGCGCGAACAGATACGCAGTATTTT; CDR3: CATEGARTDTQYF; size: NA; V: TRBV24-1; J: TRBJ2-3; D: NA
DNA: TGCGCCAGCAGCTTGGCCGGAGGATTTGGAAACACCATATATTTT; CDR3: CASSLAGGFGNTIYF; size: NA; V: TRBV5-1; J: TRBJ1-3; D: NA
DNA: TGCAGTGCTAGTCTCTTTGGTGGGAGAGGAATGAACACTGAAGCTTTCTTT; CDR3: CSASLFGGRGMNTEAFF; size: once; V: TRBV20-1; J: TRBJ1-1; D: NA
DNA: TGTGCCAGCTCACAGGAACAGGGTAATCAGCCCCAGCATTTT; CDR3: CASSQEQGNQPQHF; size: few; V: TRBV18; J: TRBJ1-5; D: NA
DNA: TGCGCCAGCAGTGCCTTACAGGGCTCTGGCTACACCTTC; CDR3: CASSALQGSGYTF; size: NA; V: TRBV10-2; J: TRBJ1-2; D: NA
DNA: TGTGCCAGCAGCTTATCAGGCTCGGCAGACAATGAGCAGTTCTTC; CDR3: CASSLSGSADNEQFF; size: few; V: TRBV7-3; J: TRBJ2-1; D: NA
DNA: TGTGCCAGCAGGGCGGGGAGCTCCTACAATGAGCAGTTCTTC; CDR3: CASRAGSSYNEQFF; size: NA; V: TRBV6-5; J: TRBJ2-1; D: NA
DNA: TGTGCCAGCAGTTTACGTGGGGGGGGCACTGAAGCTTTCTTT; CDR3: CASSLRGGGTEAFF; size: few; V: TRBV27; J: TRBJ1-1; D: NA
DNA: TGTGCCAGCAGCTTAAACCCCGGGAAGTCTTTCTTT; CDR3: CASSLNPGKSFF; size: NA; V: TRBV7-2; J: TRBJ1-1; D: NA
DNA: TGTGCCAGCAGTTCGTCCGGGACTGGAAACACCATATATTTT; CDR3: CASSSSGTGNTIYF; size: few; V: TRBV7-9; J: TRBJ1-3; D: NA
DNA: TGTGCCATCAGTCCCGGCGGGACTAGCGGGGGCCCAAACCAAGAGACCCAGTACTTC; CDR3: CAISPGGTSGGPNQETQYF; size: NA; V: TRBV10-3; J: TRBJ2-5; D: TRBD2
DNA: TGTGCCAGCAGCCAAGGGACTAGCTTCGGGACCCAGTACTTC; CDR3: CASSQGTSFGTQYF; size: NA; V: TRBV14; J: TRBJ2-5; D: TRBD2
DNA: TGTGCCAGCAGCCCCACAGTTGCGGATACGCAGTATTTT; CDR3: CASSPTVADTQYF; size: few; V: TRBV5-1; J: TRBJ2-3; D: NA
DNA: TGTGCCAGCAGCTCCCGAATCCATAGCGGGAGTATAACCGGGGAGCTGTTTTTT; CDR3: CASSSRIHSGSITGELFF; size: once; V: TRBV9; J: TRBJ2-2; D: TRBD2
DNA: TGTGCCAGCAGCAGGCAGGAGAACACCGGGGAGCTGTTTTTT; CDR3: CASSRQENTGELFF; size: NA; V: TRBV7-3; J: TRBJ2-2; D: NA
DNA: TGTGCCAGCAGTTTATTAAGGGGGGGATACCACACAGATACGCAGTATTTT; CDR3: CASSLLRGGYHTDTQYF; size: NA; V: TRBV27; J: TRBJ2-3; D: NA
DNA: TGTGCCAGCAGCTCTGGGACAGGGGTAGCCGGGGAGCTGTTTTTT; CDR3: CASSSGTGVAGELFF; size: NA; V: TRBV5-1; J: TRBJ2-2; D: TRBD1
DNA: TGCGCCAGCAGTGAGTGGAGCGTCACAGATACGCAGTATTTT; CDR3: CASSEWSVTDTQYF; size: NA; V: TRBV10-2; J: TRBJ2-3; D: NA
DNA: TGTGCCAGCACCCAAGGGGGCAACACTGAAGCTTTCTTT; CDR3: CASTQGGNTEAFF; size: NA; V: TRBV28; J: TRBJ1-1; D: TRBD1
DNA: TGCGCCAGCAGCCTAGAGAGGACTAATGAAAAACTGTTTTTT; CDR3: CASSLERTNEKLFF; size: NA; V: TRBV5-1; J: TRBJ1-4; D: NA
DNA: TGTGCCACCAGTCGGGGTAATGAGCAGTTCTTC; CDR3: CATSRGNEQFF; size: NA; V: TRBV24-1; J: TRBJ2-1; D: NA
DNA: TGTGCCAGCAGCCAACCGGGACTAGCGGGAGAGAGCTCCTACAATGAGCAGTTCTTC; CDR3: CASSQPGLAGESSYNEQFF; size: NA; V: TRBV4-2; J: TRBJ2-1; D: TRBD2